The sequence of this T cell receptor (beta chain) was determined in a study of blood T cell repertoires in COVID-19. Only in-frame clones appear in the TCRdb table, and some are missing; sequencing was by immunoSEQ multiplex PCR. The sample shows 150,000 to 200,000 clones, 65% to 90% of them seen only once. This CDR3 contains 14 residues. Per the germline V gene, CDR1 is GTSNPN and CDR2 is SVGIG (reference sequence). Germline trimming cut 4 bases from V and 4 bases from J; bases unmatched to any gene: 7. The V and J genes are TRBV30 and TRBJ1-1; 9 bases map to TRBD1. The receptor was isolated from a man aged 55 to 69 with acute or convalescent COVID-19. Sequencing was performed on peripheral blood. CDR3: CAWILQGATTEAFF. The CDR3 region has the DNA TGTGCCTGGATCTTACAGGGGGCGACCACTGAAGCTTTCTTT.